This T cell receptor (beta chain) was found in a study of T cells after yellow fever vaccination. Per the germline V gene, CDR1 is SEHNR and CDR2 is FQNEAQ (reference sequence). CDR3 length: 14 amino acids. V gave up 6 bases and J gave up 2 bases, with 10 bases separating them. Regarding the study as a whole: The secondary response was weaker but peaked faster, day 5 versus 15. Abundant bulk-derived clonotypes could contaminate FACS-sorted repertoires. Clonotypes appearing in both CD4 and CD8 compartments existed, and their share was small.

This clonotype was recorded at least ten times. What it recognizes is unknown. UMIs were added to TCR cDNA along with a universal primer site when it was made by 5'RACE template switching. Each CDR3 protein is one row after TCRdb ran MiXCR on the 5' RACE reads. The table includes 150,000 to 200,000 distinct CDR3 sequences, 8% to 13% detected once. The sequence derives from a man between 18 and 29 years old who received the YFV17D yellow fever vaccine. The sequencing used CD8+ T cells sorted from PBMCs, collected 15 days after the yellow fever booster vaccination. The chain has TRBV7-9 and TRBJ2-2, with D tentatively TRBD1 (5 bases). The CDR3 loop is CASSLTENTGELFF. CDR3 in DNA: TGTGCCAGCAGTTTGACAGAAAACACCGGGGAGCTGTTTTTT.